This TCR beta chain was profiled in a study of Ad26.COV2.S vaccination and SARS-CoV-2 variants (dated by TCRdb to about 2021). In the study overall: Vaccine-arm donors came from COV1001, a multicentre, randomized, double-blind, placebo-controlled phase I-IIa trial of Ad26.COV2.S in healthy adults. A total of 32 samples were included in the TCR-sequenced set, comprising around 20 Ad26.COV2.S vaccine recipients, 5 placebo recipients and 8 SARS-CoV-2 convalescent individuals. Investigators remained blinded to trial group allocation during experiments and outcome assessment. Ad26.COV2.S was administered intramuscularly at a dose of 5x10^10 or 1x10^11 viral particles, either as one shot or as two shots given 56 days apart. TCRbeta repertoire sequencing was used to assess the specificity and breadth of SARS-CoV-2-reactive T cell receptors after Ad26.COV2.S vaccination. Participants in the trial were split at random into five groups of five each, receiving low-dose or high-dose Ad26.COV2.S once or twice, or else placebo on both occasions. The paper as a whole reports these results and caveats: Comparing responses between vaccine doses or regimens was not something the study was powered to do. After vaccination, substantial breadth of spike-specific CD8+ and CD4+ T cell responses was reported. Vaccine and placebo recipients had comparable non-spike TCR breadth, which fits with the vaccine containing only spike. It was noted by the authors that total T cell responses may have been underestimated by the TCR breadth and depth analyses. Compared with placebo recipients, Ad26.COV2.S recipients showed higher spike-specific TCR breadth (P = 0.0014).

Explained via the paper, the treatment or condition label denotes: 15 to 20 received Ad26.COV2.S at low or high dose, single or two shots; several received placebo; per-sample allocation not given. Repertoires of vaccine and placebo recipients were sequenced from samples taken on day 63 after the first injection. Cohort 1b enrolled about 25 adults aged 18-55 years at a single site in Boston, USA, between 29 July and 7 August 2020. Ad26.COV2.S was a replication-incompetent adenovirus type 26 vector that expressed a prefusion-stabilized SARS-CoV-2 spike protein derived from the original Wuhan strain. The immunoSEQ Assay was the method used to sequence TCRbeta CDR3 regions. After extraction, genomic DNA underwent amplification by bias-controlled multiplex PCR, followed by high-throughput sequencing. As for how the authors treated the data: To quantify the absolute abundance of every unique TCRbeta CDR3 region, sequences were collapsed and filtered. T cell fraction was estimated by normalizing TCRbeta template counts to usable DNA, with usable DNA measured through amplification of reference genes found in all nucleated cells. Repertoire TCRs were annotated as SARS-CoV-2-specific by exact matching of V gene, CDR3 amino acid sequence and J gene to a known reactive TCR set. The reference SARS-CoV-2 TCR set was obtained from MIRA and was filtered for enrichment in COVID-19-positive ImmuneCODE repertoires, whereby public or cross-reactive TCRs were removed. Using the MIRA antigens, annotated TCRs were further analysed by specific ORF or by position within an ORF. Breadth was defined as annotated unique rearrangements over total unique productive rearrangements; depth was the summed frequency of those rearrangements. Group comparisons of TCR breadth used two-sided Wilcoxon rank-sum tests. TCRdb retrieved this table from immuneACCESS and kept in-frame rearrangements only. Not all clones are present; in checked studies, unresolved V genes account for under half, and no reason is known for the remainder. V and J calls and clone size come straight from that table; D and trimming were deduced from the DNA. The sample table shows roughly 700,000 clones, and around 90% are seen once. The ten largest clonotypes hold roughly 1.5% of the sample.

CDR1 and CDR2 were assigned from the germline V gene as SGHAT and FQNNGV. Including cysteine and phenylalanine, the CDR3 has 14 amino acids. Just the 42-base CDR3 DNA is kept, in frame starting at base 1. The V and J ends are trimmed by 3 bases and 4 bases, leaving 11 bases between them. Comments on this clone: The specificity of this receptor is unknown. Base qualities were left out, and no much larger clone turns up one base away.

The material was peripheral blood, obtained in a trial of Ad26.COV2.S vaccine versus placebo. The chain links TRBV11-2 with TRBJ2-3; perhaps TRBD2 is the D gene, with 6 bases matching. The sequence came from a person between 18 and 60 years old who received the Ad26.COV2.S COVID-19 vaccine or a placebo. The nucleotides read TGTGCCAGCAGCTTCGGGAGCGGTGCAGATACGCAGTATTTT. It encodes CASSFGSGADTQYF.